The source of this TCR beta chain is a study of shared clonotypes between healthy human individuals. Study findings and constraints: Sharing across several donors was seen in 4% to 5.5% of naive CD4 clonotypes.

Subsets obtained from CD4+ cells comprised CD45RA+ naive and CD45RA-negative memory cells. Trimming took 5 bases from V and 0 from J, leaving 5 bases between them. Per the germline V gene, CDR1 is SQVTM and CDR2 is ANQGSEA. The CDR3 loop spans 12 amino acids. This clone was detected once. Its antigen is not identified. Other DNA sequences in the same sample also yield this CDR3. Clones were read by immunoSEQ multiplex PCR, and TCRdb kept only the in-frame ones, dropping some. The repertoire holds around 1.4 million clones, with roughly 98.5% as singletons. Sequencing was performed on naive CD4+ T cells sorted from blood. Subset specified: CD45RA+ positively selected. The gene calls are TRBV29-1 and TRBJ1-5, with D uncertain. This TCR was sampled from a man in his thirties or forties in good health. CDR3 sequence reads: CSVSNSNQPQHF. The CDR3 region has the DNA TGCAGCGTTTCTAATAGCAATCAGCCCCAGCATTTT.